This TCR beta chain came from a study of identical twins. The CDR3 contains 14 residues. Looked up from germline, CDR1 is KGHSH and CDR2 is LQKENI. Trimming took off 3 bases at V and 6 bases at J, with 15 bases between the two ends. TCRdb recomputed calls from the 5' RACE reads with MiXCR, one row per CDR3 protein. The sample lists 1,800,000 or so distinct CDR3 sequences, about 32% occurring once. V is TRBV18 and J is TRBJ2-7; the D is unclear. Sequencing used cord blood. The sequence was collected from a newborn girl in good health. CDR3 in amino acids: CASSPLKMSSEQYF. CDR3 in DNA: TGTGCCAGCTCACCCTTAAAAATGTCGTCCGAGCAGTACTTC. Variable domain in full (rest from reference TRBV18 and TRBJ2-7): NAGVMQNPRHLVRRRGQEARLRCSPMKGHSHVYWYRQLPEEGLKFMVYLQKENIIDESGMPKERFSAEFPKEGPSILRIQQVVRGDSAAYFCASSPLKMSSEQYFGPGTRLTVT.